A single sample is the source of the 23 T cell receptor beta chains below, sequenced in a study of blood T cell repertoires in COVID-19. This table comes from immunoSEQ multiplex PCR, and its TCRdb copy is limited to in-frame clones, with some not included. The table lists 450,000 to 600,000 clones, around 90% of them singletons. Sequencing input: PBMCs or T cells enriched from blood (not recorded which). Every receptor here comes from a woman aged 18 to 35 who had recovered from COVID-19.

This chain connects TRBV11-2 to TRBJ2-1, with 9 bases aligning to TRBD1. The J segment lost 7 bases and the V segment lost 5 bases, leaving 3 bases of the junction unmatched. This CDR3 has 13 amino acids. CDR1 is SGHAT and CDR2 is FQNNGV in the germline V gene. The CDR3 region is CASSLDRGNEQFF. The CDR3 bases are TGTGCCAGCAGCCTTGACAGGGGGAATGAGCAGTTCTTC. Filled out from reference TRBV11-2 and TRBJ2-1, the complete variable domain reads EAGVAQSPRYKIIEKRQSVAFWCNPISGHATLYWYQQILGQGPKLLIQFQNNGVVDDSQLPKDRFSAERLKGVDSTLKIQPAKLEDSAVYLCASSLDRGNEQFFGPGTRLTVL.

The chain carries TRBV24-1 and TRBJ1-5; 9 nucleotides match TRBD1. The CDR3 is made up of 14 amino acids. Looked up from germline, CDR1 is KGHDR and CDR2 is SFDVKD. V trimming: 4 bases; J trimming: 6 bases; junction bases outside the gene matches: 3. For the CDR3, the DNA is TGTGCCACCAGTGAAAGACAGGGGGTTCAGCCCCAGCATTTT. It specifies CATSERQGVQPQHF.

The chain combines TRBV27 with TRBJ1-5; perhaps TRBD1 as D (6 bases). The germline V and J ends were trimmed by 2 bases and 0 bases, with 8 bases remaining between them. CDR1 and CDR2 (germline): MNHEY, SMNVEV (reference sequence). The CDR3 covers 15 residues. CDR3 region: CASSLRGSSNQPQHF. In DNA form, the CDR3 reads TGTGCCAGCAGTTTAAGGGGGTCTAGCAATCAGCCCCAGCATTTT.

This chain uses TRBV18 with TRBJ2-1, with 12 positions matching TRBD2. The CDR3 is 22 amino acids. V trimming: 6 bases; J trimming: 2 bases; junction bases outside the gene matches: 23. The germline V gene encodes CDR1 KGHSH and CDR2 LQKENI. The CDR3 loop reads CASSSRGTSGGPLKLPYNEQFF. CDR3 DNA sequence: TGTGCCAGCTCGTCTAGGGGAACTAGCGGGGGGCCGCTCAAGTTGCCCTACAATGAGCAGTTCTTC.

This CDR3 reads CASSLDRGAYEQYF. CDR3 DNA sequence: TGTGCCAGCAGCTTGGACAGGGGAGCCTACGAGCAGTACTTC. The genes are TRBV7-2 and TRBJ2-7; 9 nucleotides agree with TRBD1. The ends lost 3 bases at V and 2 bases at J; junction bases unmatched: 2. Germline assignment: CDR1 SGHTA and CDR2 FQGNSA. The CDR3 contains 14 residues.

The genes are TRBV15 and TRBJ1-2, with 8 bases matching TRBD1. Germline-derived CDR1 and CDR2 are LNHNV and YYDKDF (reference sequence). This CDR3 is built from 17 residues. V lost 3 bases to trimming and J lost 8 bases; unmatched junction nucleotides: 17. The CDR3 reads CATSRKTGERFDRGYTF. CDR3 nucleotides: TGTGCCACCAGCAGGAAGACAGGGGAACGTTTTGATCGGGGCTACACCTTC.

This clone was found a few times. The chain employs TRBV4-2 and TRBJ2-1; the D gene is possibly TRBD2 (6 bases). V gave up 5 bases and J gave up 8 bases, with 13 bases separating them. The CDR3 is made up of 13 amino acids. The germline V gene encodes CDR1 LGHNA and CDR2 YNFKEQ. CDR3 loop: CASSLRGGDEQFF. CDR3 bases: TGTGCCAGCAGCTTAAGGGGCGGGGATGAGCAGTTCTTC.

CDR3 in amino acids: CASMAGTSTDTQYF. The CDR3 DNA follows: TGTGCCAGCATGGCGGGGACTAGCACAGATACGCAGTATTTT. This chain uses TRBV2 with TRBJ2-3; the D gene is possibly TRBD2 (6 bases). Germline CDR1 is SNHLY and CDR2 is FYNNEI. CDR3 length equals 14 residues. V shed 7 bases and J shed 0 bases, with 11 bases lying between them.

The CDR3 sequence: CASSPLTGSGNNEQFF. CDR3 DNA sequence: TGCGCCAGCAGCCCACTTACAGGTTCCGGCAACAATGAGCAGTTCTTC. The chain recombines TRBV5-1 with TRBJ2-1; weak D call: TRBD1 (5 bases). This CDR3 has 16 amino acids. With 4 bases removed from V and 5 bases from J, the gap between germline ends came to 19 bases. Germline V gene sequence: CDR1 SGHRS, CDR2 YFSETQ.

The chain recombines TRBV5-4 with TRBJ1-3; no definite D call. The CDR3 runs 15 residues. Trimming cost V 4 bases and J 4 bases, with 15 bases left between them. Germline values: CDR1 SGHNT, CDR2 YYREEE (reference sequence). This CDR3 is CASSHPGESGNTIYF. In nucleotides, the CDR3 is TGTGCCAGCAGCCACCCCGGAGAATCGGGAAACACCATATATTTT.

This clone was detected a few times. The V and J genes are TRBV25-1 and TRBJ1-1; 7 bases agree with TRBD1. V trimming: 9 bases; J trimming: 7 bases; junction bases outside the gene matches: 8. The CDR3 has 12 residues. Per germline, CDR1 MGHDK and CDR2 SYGVNS. The CDR3: CASLDRASEAFF. The CDR3 bases are TGTGCCAGTCTTGACAGGGCAAGTGAAGCTTTCTTT.

The chain employs TRBV5-4 and TRBJ2-1, with 7 bases matching TRBD1. The V gene end was trimmed by 7 bases and the J gene end by 5 bases; junction bases not matched to a gene: 3. Looked up from germline, CDR1 is SGHNT and CDR2 is YYREEE (reference sequence). The CDR3 spans 12 residues. CDR3: CASGTGDNEQFF. DNA of the CDR3: TGTGCCAGCGGAACAGGGGACAATGAGCAGTTCTTC.

This clone showed up just once. The chain uses TRBV7-6 and TRBJ2-1; 12 positions agree with TRBD2. This CDR3 spans 15 amino acids. Germline V lookup: CDR1 SGHVS, CDR2 FNYEAQ. Germline trimming cut 1 base from V and 6 bases from J; bases unmatched to any gene: 1. CDR3 sequence reads: CASSLELAGGNEQFF. The CDR3 nucleotides are TGTGCCAGCAGCTTAGAACTAGCGGGGGGCAATGAGCAGTTCTTC.

The J gene is TRBJ2-5, the V gene TRBV2; the D gene is possibly TRBD1 (6 bases). The CDR3 has 13 residues. Per the germline V gene, CDR1 is SNHLY and CDR2 is FYNNEI. Trimming removed 3 bases from V and 3 bases from J, with 8 bases in between. In DNA, the CDR3 is TGTGCCAGCAGTGACAGGGGCAAAGAGACCCAGTACTTC. It codes for CASSDRGKETQYF. Filled out from reference TRBV2 and TRBJ2-5, the complete variable domain reads EPEVTQTPSHQVTQMGQEVILRCVPISNHLYFYWYRQILGQKVEFLVSFYNNEISEKSEIFDDQFSVERPDGSNFTLKIRSTKLEDSAMYFCASSDRGKETQYFGPGTRLLVL.

V gene TRBV12-5 combines with J gene TRBJ2-2; 9 bases line up with TRBD1. The CDR3 has 16 amino acids. Trimming removed 3 bases from V and 6 bases from J; junction bases left unmatched: 8. Germline V lookup: CDR1 LGHNT, CDR2 FRNRAP. Here the CDR3 reads CASGFGDRVFAGELFF. CDR3 sequence (DNA): TGTGCTAGTGGTTTTGGGGACAGGGTATTTGCCGGGGAGCTGTTTTTT.

The rearrangement joins TRBV5-5 to TRBJ1-5; 7 bases line up with TRBD1. The V segment lost 4 bases and the J segment 1 base; nucleotides outside the gene matches: 5. CDR1 SGHKS and CDR2 YYEKEE come from the germline V gene (reference sequence). The CDR3 has 15 amino acids. The CDR3: CASSPGGLSNQPQHF. In DNA, the CDR3 is TGTGCCAGCAGCCCAGGGGGTCTGAGCAATCAGCCCCAGCATTTT.

The chain employs TRBV5-6 and TRBJ2-5; 8 nucleotides line up with TRBD2. Losses at the gene ends were 3 bases for V and 4 bases for J; bases not matched to a gene: 14. This CDR3 has 17 residues. The germline V gene has CDR1 SGHDT and CDR2 YYEEEE. In DNA form, the CDR3 reads TGTGCCAGCAGCTCTACCCCGGGACTAGGGTTGGGAGAGACCCAGTACTTC. The encoded protein is CASSSTPGLGLGETQYF.

The V call is TRBV5-1, the J call TRBJ2-1; 9 positions agree with TRBD2. The CDR3 sequence is 20 residues long. Trimming took 0 bases from V and 0 from J; bases not matched to a gene: 13. Germline V gene sequence: CDR1 SGHRS, CDR2 YFSETQ. In DNA, the CDR3 is TGCGCCAGCAGCTTGGAAGGGGCCTTGAGACTAGCGGACTCCTACAATGAGCAGTTCTTC. Its translation: CASSLEGALRLADSYNEQFF. Variable domain in full (rest from reference TRBV5-1 and TRBJ2-1): KAGVTQTPRYLIKTRGQQVTLSCSPISGHRSVSWYQQTPGQGLQFLFEYFSETQRNKGNFPGRFSGRQFSNSRSEMNVSTLELGDSALYLCASSLEGALRLADSYNEQFFGPGTRLTVL.

V usage is TRBV4-1 and J usage is TRBJ2-3; no clear D gene. This CDR3 has 13 amino acids. Between the trimmed V and J ends, which lost 5 bases and 4 bases, there was a span of 10 bases. Germline loops: CDR1 MGHRA, CDR2 YSYEKL. As DNA, the CDR3 is TGCGCCAGCAGCTCTTTAATAGCAGATACGCAGTATTTT. It codes for CASSSLIADTQYF.

This clone was seen just once. This chain links TRBV7-2 with TRBJ2-7; D unresolved. The CDR3 is 12 amino acids. Per the germline V gene, CDR1 is SGHTA and CDR2 is FQGNSA. V was cut by 2 bases and J by 5 bases, with 7 bases left in between. The CDR3 spells CASSLPLDEQYF. In DNA, the CDR3 is TGTGCCAGCAGCTTACCCTTAGACGAGCAGTACTTC.

This chain joins TRBV6-4 and TRBJ1-5; D is ambiguous. This CDR3 has 15 residues. CDR1 MRHNA and CDR2 SNTAGT come from the germline V gene. Trimming removed 0 bases at V and 4 bases at J, with 10 bases between. Written as DNA, the CDR3 is TGTGCCAGCAGTGACTCGAGGGAGGGAAATCAGCCCCAGCATTTT. Translated, it gives CASSDSREGNQPQHF.

This clone was seen a single time. V is TRBV6-5 and J is TRBJ2-1, with TRBD2 as a possible D gene (5 bases). CDR3 length equals 11 residues. Germline V gives CDR1 MNHEY, CDR2 SVGAGI. Trimming stripped 11 bases from V and 2 bases from J, with 7 bases between. The CDR3 bases are TGTGCCGCGGGCGCCTACAATGAGCAGTTCTTC. Encoded protein: CAAGAYNEQFF.

The CDR3 here is CASQGSNSQPQHF. CDR3 coding DNA: TGTGCCAGTCAGGGCAGTAACAGTCAGCCCCAGCATTTT. The chain couples TRBV2 to TRBJ1-5, with D possibly matching TRBD1 (5 bases). The CDR3 runs to 13 residues. Germline V gene sequence: CDR1 SNHLY, CDR2 FYNNEI. The germline V and J ends were trimmed by 9 bases and 6 bases, with 15 bases remaining between them.